Following are 27 T cell receptor beta chains from one sample sequenced in a study of blood T cell repertoires in COVID-19. Libraries were prepared by immunoSEQ multiplex PCR; TCRdb keeps only in-frame clonotypes and omits some of them. The profile shows about 270,000 clones, 80% to 95% of them singletons. Sample: peripheral blood. These receptors were collected from a person under 35 with COVID-19, enrolled during active disease.

Only one count was recorded for this clone. The rearrangement joins TRBV7-9 to TRBJ2-7, with 8 nucleotides matching TRBD1. From germline, CDR1 is SEHNR and CDR2 FQNEAQ (reference sequence). This CDR3 spans 13 amino acids. The V gene end was trimmed by 5 bases and the J gene end by 4 bases; junction bases not matched to a gene: 4. The CDR3 sequence is CASSVDRGYEQYF. DNA of the CDR3: TGTGCCAGCAGCGTAGACAGGGGATACGAGCAGTACTTC.

The V and J genes are TRBV5-4 and TRBJ2-7; a weak D match, TRBD1 (5 bases). The CDR3 spans 18 residues. Germline assignment: CDR1 SGHNT and CDR2 YYREEE (reference sequence). Between the trimmed V and J ends, which lost 0 bases and 2 bases, there was a span of 21 bases. The CDR3 protein is CASSLGGQTDPTPYEQYF. In DNA form, the CDR3 reads TGTGCCAGCAGCTTGGGGGGCCAGACAGACCCGACGCCCTACGAGCAGTACTTC.

The rearrangement links TRBV3-1 (or the pseudogene TRBV3-2) to TRBJ1-5; D is perhaps TRBD1 (5 bases). The CDR3 extends over 16 amino acids. Trimming removed 4 bases at V and 2 bases at J, with 15 bases between. The V gene's germline CDR1 is LGHDT and CDR2 YNNKEL (reference sequence). CDR3 bases: TGTGCCAGCAGCCCCGACAGTAGTAGTGGCAATCAGCCCCAGCATTTT. This codes for CASSPDSSSGNQPQHF.

The chain has TRBV15 and TRBJ2-1, with D possibly TRBD2 on 5 matching bases. This CDR3 has 13 amino acids. Germline loops: CDR1 LNHNV, CDR2 YYDKDF (reference sequence). V gave up 5 bases and J gave up 8 bases, with 13 bases separating them. The CDR3 sequence: CATSGRVADEQFF. The CDR3 region has the DNA TGTGCCACCAGCGGGAGAGTTGCGGATGAGCAGTTCTTC.

This clone was seen a single time. This rearrangement joins TRBV27 to TRBJ2-1; 13 bases are a match to TRBD2. The V and J ends lost 5 bases and 5 bases, in that order; junction bases with no gene match: 9. The CDR3 is made up of 17 amino acids. Germline V CDR1 and CDR2: MNHEY, SMNVEV (reference sequence). CDR3 in amino acids: CASSTLGLAGANNEQFF. CDR3 nucleotide sequence: TGTGCCAGCAGTACGCTAGGACTAGCGGGAGCAAACAATGAGCAGTTCTTC.

The V call is TRBV7-2, the J call TRBJ2-3; 9 bases fit TRBD2. Germline-derived CDR1 and CDR2 are SGHTA and FQGNSA. The CDR3 contains 15 residues. Trimming took 1 base from V and 5 from J; bases not matched to a gene: 4. CDR3 DNA sequence: TGTGCCAGCAGCTTAGACGGGACTAGCCTAGATACGCAGTATTTT. It translates to CASSLDGTSLDTQYF.

The rearrangement links TRBV28 to TRBJ1-5, with TRBD1 matching over 10 bases. This CDR3 has 18 residues. Per the germline V gene, CDR1 is MDHEN and CDR2 is SYDVKM. V trimming: 6 bases; J trimming: 0 bases; junction bases outside the gene matches: 11. CDR3: CASRPGQGYFYSNQPQHF. CDR3 in DNA: TGTGCCAGCAGACCGGGACAGGGGTATTTCTATAGCAATCAGCCCCAGCATTTT.

V and J are TRBV7-9 and TRBJ2-7, with 7 bases that match TRBD2. The CDR3 spans 17 residues. V lost 8 bases, J lost 3 bases, and 19 bases stayed unmatched. Germline CDR1 is SEHNR and CDR2 is FQNEAQ (reference sequence). CDR3 amino acids: CASLAAAGVSGNYEQYF. The CDR3 coding sequence is TGTGCCAGCCTCGCAGCGGCGGGAGTGTCGGGTAACTACGAGCAGTACTTC.

This clone was seen only a few times. This chain uses TRBV5-1 with TRBJ2-3, with 7 bases matching TRBD2. With 4 bases clipped from V and 9 bases from J, the junction kept 8 bases outside the gene matches. Germline V gives CDR1 SGHRS, CDR2 YFSETQ. The CDR3 covers 13 residues. The CDR3 loop is CASSPRAGETQYF. As DNA, the CDR3 is TGCGCCAGCAGCCCGAGGGCGGGAGAGACGCAGTATTTT.

The chain employs TRBV5-4 and TRBJ2-7, with TRBD2 matching over 11 bases. Looked up from germline, CDR1 is SGHNT and CDR2 is YYREEE (reference sequence). V lost 2 bases to trimming and J lost 1 base; unmatched junction nucleotides: 5. This CDR3 region has 16 residues. The CDR3 loop reads CASSLLSGRGSYEQYF. In DNA, the CDR3 is TGTGCCAGCAGCTTACTTAGCGGGAGGGGGTCCTACGAGCAGTACTTC. Full variable domain (missing parts from reference TRBV5-4 and TRBJ2-7): ETGVTQSPTHLIKTRGQQVTLRCSSQSGHNTVSWYQQALGQGPQFIFQYYREEENGRGNFPPRFSGLQFPNYSSELNVNALELDDSALYLCASSLLSGRGSYEQYFGPGTRLTVT.

The chain joins TRBV27 to TRBJ2-2; TRBD1 matches 8 bases. The CDR3 sequence is 14 residues long. Germline CDR1 and CDR2: MNHEY and SMNVEV (reference sequence). The V segment lost 6 bases and the J segment 8 bases; nucleotides outside the gene matches: 8. CDR3 sequence reads: CASSHTGGSGELFF. CDR3 sequence (DNA): TGTGCCAGCAGCCACACAGGGGGAAGTGGGGAGCTGTTTTTT.

The chain recombines TRBV7-2 with TRBJ2-2; unclear D gene. The germline V gene encodes CDR1 SGHTA and CDR2 FQGNSA. Trimming left V 3 bases short and J 7 bases short, with 6 bases between. This CDR3 is 12 amino acids long. The CDR3 nucleotides are TGTGCCAGCAGCTTCTCCAGCGGGGAGCTGTTTTTT. Protein product: CASSFSSGELFF.

The chain joins TRBV9 to TRBJ2-3; D possibly corresponds to TRBD1 (6 bases). V dropped 3 bases and J dropped 2 bases, with 16 bases sitting between them. CDR3 length equals 16 residues. Germline values: CDR1 SGDLS, CDR2 YYNGEE. The CDR3 region has the DNA TGTGCCAGCAGCGGAGGGGGTGGTGAGTCCACAGATACGCAGTATTTT. This gives the protein CASSGGGGESTDTQYF.

This clone was seen only once. This chain joins TRBV24-1 and TRBJ2-2; 7 nucleotides align to TRBD2. This CDR3 is built from 16 residues. Germline trimming cut 2 bases from V and 5 bases from J; bases unmatched to any gene: 7. CDR1 and CDR2 from the germline V gene are KGHDR and SFDVKD. CDR3 residues: CATSDSEGGATGELFF. CDR3 sequence (DNA): TGTGCCACCAGTGATTCTGAGGGAGGGGCGACCGGGGAGCTGTTTTTT.

CDR3 nucleotides: TGTGCCAGCAGTTACTCCCCGGGGTTCGGTCGTGATACGCAGTATTTT. The encoded protein is CASSYSPGFGRDTQYF. The chain carries TRBV6-2 or TRBV6-3 and TRBJ2-3; perhaps TRBD2 as D (5 bases). The germline CDR1 and CDR2 sequences are MNHEY and SVGEGT. V lost 0 bases and J lost 6, with 16 bases in between. The CDR3 runs 16 residues.

The rearrangement joins TRBV24-1 to TRBJ2-5, with 7 bases matching TRBD1. This CDR3 region has 14 residues. Per germline, CDR1 KGHDR and CDR2 SFDVKD. Losses at the gene ends were 4 bases for V and 8 bases for J; bases not matched to a gene: 9. CDR3 protein: CATSDPDRSETQYF. CDR3 nucleotide sequence: TGTGCCACCAGTGACCCGGACAGGTCGGAAACCCAGTACTTC.

This chain links TRBV7-2 with TRBJ2-7; the match to TRBD2 covers 12 bases. Germline lookup yields CDR1 SGHTA and CDR2 FQGNSA. V dropped 6 bases and J dropped 10; count of bases not matched to a gene: 7. This CDR3 has 13 residues. The CDR3 is CASSPGLAGKQYF. For the CDR3, the DNA is TGTGCCAGCAGTCCTGGACTAGCGGGGAAACAGTACTTC.

The chain couples TRBV13 to TRBJ2-4, with 8 bases aligning to TRBD2. CDR1 is PRHDT, CDR2 FYEKMQ, per germline (reference sequence). The CDR3 has 19 residues. V dropped 5 bases and J dropped 3; count of bases not matched to a gene: 18. In nucleotides, the CDR3 is TGTGCCAGCAGCCCCATAGGGGAGCGAGCGGGAGATTACAAAAACATTCAGTACTTC. Protein: CASSPIGERAGDYKNIQYF.

As DNA, the CDR3 is TGCGCCAGCAGCTTGGCGGACAGCCGGAACACTGAAGCTTTCTTT. This sequence encodes CASSLADSRNTEAFF. This chain uses TRBV5-1 with TRBJ1-1, with D possibly matching TRBD1 (6 bases). Trimming pared 0 bases from V and 1 base from J, leaving 10 bases between. CDR3 length: 15 amino acids. The germline V gene has CDR1 SGHRS and CDR2 YFSETQ.

The chain carries TRBV27 and TRBJ1-2; D is perhaps TRBD1 (5 bases). This CDR3 has 14 amino acids. The ends were cut back, 5 bases at V and 8 bases at J, with 18 bases in the middle. CDR1 MNHEY and CDR2 SMNVEV come from the germline V gene (reference sequence). CDR3 bases: TGTGCCAGCAGTCTCAACGGGGACTTGTTGGGCTACACCTTC. As protein: CASSLNGDLLGYTF.

The chain uses TRBV6-4 and TRBJ2-7; TRBD2 aligns across 9 bases. The CDR3 has 18 residues. CDR1 is MRHNA and CDR2 is SNTAGT in the germline V gene. With 8 bases clipped from V and 0 bases from J, the junction kept 17 bases outside the gene matches. DNA of the CDR3: TGTGCCAGCGGAAGGGATAGCGGGGGTCAAAAAGACTCCTACGAGCAGTACTTC. This codes for CASGRDSGGQKDSYEQYF.

V and J are TRBV10-1 and TRBJ2-1, with D possibly being TRBD1 (5 bases). Germline loops: CDR1 WNHNN, CDR2 SYGVQD (reference sequence). Deletions cut 0 bases from V and 3 bases from J, with 12 bases between. This CDR3 contains 16 residues. In DNA, the CDR3 is TGCGCCAGCAGTGAGTCGGTAGGGGTCCACTACAATGAGCAGTTCTTC. Protein sequence: CASSESVGVHYNEQFF.

V is TRBV27 and J is TRBJ1-5, with 9 bases lining up with TRBD1. V shed 5 bases, J shed 7 bases, and the junction held 6 bases outside the gene matches. In germline, CDR1 is MNHEY, CDR2 SMNVEV (reference sequence). The CDR3 covers 14 residues. CDR3 nucleotides: TGTGCCAGCAGTCCGGGGACAGGGCAACAGCCCCAGCATTTT. Its translation: CASSPGTGQQPQHF.

J is TRBJ1-5 and V is TRBV6-4, with TRBD1 matching 7 bases. With 0 bases clipped from V and 6 bases from J, the junction kept 29 bases outside the gene matches. This CDR3 region has 23 residues. In germline, CDR1 is MRHNA, CDR2 SNTAGT. CDR3 in amino acids: CASSDSIGPEPPDRPPGGQPQHF. The CDR3 DNA is TGTGCCAGCAGTGACTCGATTGGCCCCGAGCCCCCCGACAGGCCCCCAGGGGGTCAGCCCCAGCATTTT.

This chain joins TRBV4-3 and TRBJ2-5, with 15 positions matching TRBD2. V lost 3 bases to trimming and J lost 5 bases; unmatched junction nucleotides: 1. Germline assignment: CDR1 LGHNA and CDR2 YSLEER. The CDR3 loop spans 15 amino acids. The DNA of the CDR3 is TGCGCCAGCAGCCAGGGGACTAGCGGGAGGGAGACCCAGTACTTC. Protein product: CASSQGTSGRETQYF.

The CDR3 spells CASSPQGQGNQPQHF. The CDR3 bases are TGTGCCAGCAGTCCCCAGGGACAGGGCAATCAGCCCCAGCATTTT. The chain employs TRBV28 and TRBJ1-5; the match to TRBD1 covers 8 bases. This CDR3 has 15 amino acids. Germline CDR1 MDHEN, CDR2 SYDVKM. The V segment lost 5 bases and the J segment 2 bases; nucleotides outside the gene matches: 5.

V and J are TRBV27 and TRBJ1-2; 10 positions agree with TRBD1. Germline-derived CDR1 and CDR2 are MNHEY and SMNVEV (reference sequence). CDR3 size: 16 residues. J was trimmed by 3 bases and V by 4 bases; bases with no gene match: 8. The CDR3: CASSSPLTGGDYGYTF. The CDR3 coding sequence is TGTGCCAGCAGTTCACCTCTGACAGGGGGCGACTATGGCTACACCTTC.